A single sample is the source of the 18 T cell receptor beta chains below, sequenced in a study of shared clonotypes between healthy human individuals. CD45RO-negative CD8 cells positively selected for CCR7 made up the naive population, which excluded terminally differentiated effector memory CD45RA+ cells. Method: immunoSEQ multiplex PCR; TCRdb's copy keeps in-frame clones and lacks some. The sample has more than 2 million clones, about 95% seen once. Specimen: naive CD8+ T cells sorted from blood. Receptor source: a young man in good health.

The table lists this clone with a count of one. The V and J genes are TRBV28 and TRBJ1-5, with D perhaps matching TRBD1 (6 bases). Germline V lookup: CDR1 MDHEN, CDR2 SYDVKM. The V gene lost 5 bases and the J gene lost 0 bases, with 11 bases spanning the gap. This CDR3 comprises 15 residues. The DNA for the CDR3 is TGTGCCAGCAGTGCCGGACAGAATAGCAATCAGCCCCAGCATTTT. Protein sequence: CASSAGQNSNQPQHF. Full variable domain (rest looked up from reference TRBV28 and TRBJ1-5): DVKVTQSSRYLVKRTGEKVFLECVQDMDHENMFWYRQDPGLGLRLIYFSYDVKMKEKGDIPEGYSVSREKKERFSLILESASTNQTSMYLCASSAGQNSNQPQHFGDGTRLSIL.

Concerning this clone: The sample carries other DNA sequences with the same CDR3. The chain is built from TRBV7-8 and TRBJ2-7; D unclear. CDR3 size: 14 residues. CDR1 and CDR2 from the germline V gene are SGHVS and FQNEAQ. Trimming took off 1 base at V and 3 bases at J, with 10 bases between the two ends. CDR3 amino acids: CASSLVGSSYEQYF. In nucleotides, the CDR3 is TGTGCCAGCAGCTTAGTAGGCAGCAGCTACGAGCAGTACTTC.

The rearrangement links TRBV4-1 to TRBJ1-3; D is possibly TRBD1 (5 bases). With 1 base removed from V and 2 bases from J, the gap between germline ends came to 9 bases. The CDR3 extends over 15 amino acids. Germline loops: CDR1 MGHRA, CDR2 YSYEKL. The CDR3, as DNA: TGCGCCAGCAGCCAAGTCGGGGGGACTGGAAACACCATATATTTT. Translated, it gives CASSQVGGTGNTIYF.

This chain connects TRBV6-1 to TRBJ1-3; no firm D call. The CDR3 extends over 15 amino acids. The V end lost 1 base, the J end lost 4 bases, and 11 bases lay between the germline ends. In germline, CDR1 is MNHNS, CDR2 SASEGT. CDR3 sequence: CASSEVEGFGNTIYF. CDR3 DNA: TGTGCCAGCAGTGAAGTAGAAGGTTTCGGAAACACCATATATTTT.

As regards this clone: The same CDR3 arises from other DNA sequences in this sample as well. V gene TRBV10-3 combines with J gene TRBJ2-7; TRBD1 aligns across 7 bases. J was trimmed by 1 base and V by 6 bases; bases with no gene match: 3. This CDR3 region has 13 residues. The V gene's germline CDR1 is ENHRY and CDR2 SYGVKD. CDR3 in DNA: TGTGCCATCAGAAGGGACAGTTCCTACGAGCAGTACTTC. Translated: CAIRRDSSYEQYF.

The chain recombines TRBV10-2 with TRBJ1-2; TRBD1 is a possible D gene (5 bases). The CDR3 has 12 amino acids. Trimming took 2 bases from V and 10 from J, leaving 11 bases between them. CDR1 is WSHSY and CDR2 is SAAADI in the germline V gene. In DNA form, the CDR3 reads TGCGCCAGCAGTGAGCTGGGGGGGAACTACACCTTC. It yields the protein CASSELGGNYTF.

This chain links TRBV6-5 with TRBJ2-3; D is possibly TRBD2 (6 bases). V was cut by 2 bases and J by 6 bases, with 12 bases left in between. CDR3 length: 14 amino acids. CDR1 and CDR2 from the germline V gene are MNHEY and SVGAGI. The CDR3 DNA is TGTGCCAGCAGTTACACGACTAGTTGGGATACGCAGTATTTT. This sequence encodes CASSYTTSWDTQYF.

In the case of this clone: Other DNA sequences in this sample translate to the same CDR3. CDR3 loop: CASSLTGNNEQFF. The CDR3 DNA sequence: TGTGCCAGCAGCTTAACTGGAAACAATGAGCAGTTCTTC. J is TRBJ2-1 and V is TRBV7-9; D is unresolved. Germline CDR1 is SEHNR and CDR2 is FQNEAQ (reference sequence). This CDR3 comprises 13 residues. V was shortened by 2 bases and J by 5 bases, with 7 bases between the two germline ends.

Details on this clone: Additional DNA sequences in this sample encode the identical CDR3. This chain joins TRBV28 and TRBJ2-7, with a possible D match to TRBD2 (5 bases). Trimming took 3 bases from V and 0 from J, leaving 9 bases between them. Germline CDR1 MDHEN, CDR2 SYDVKM. CDR3 length equals 14 residues. The CDR3 DNA reads as TGTGCCAGCAGTTTTGCCGGGGACTCCTACGAGCAGTACTTC. Residues: CASSFAGDSYEQYF.

The rearrangement uses TRBV12-5 and TRBJ2-3; 8 bases fit TRBD2. CDR3 length: 16 residues. J gave up 5 bases and V 5 bases, and 12 bases lay outside the gene matches. Germline V gene sequence: CDR1 LGHNT, CDR2 FRNRAP. The CDR3 region is CASGPPAGGNLDTQYF. CDR3 in DNA: TGTGCTAGTGGTCCCCCCGCGGGGGGAAATCTAGATACGCAGTATTTT.

This clone was seen only once. The chain combines TRBV30 with TRBJ2-7; 7 nucleotides line up with TRBD2. CDR3 length equals 14 residues. Germline trimming cut 8 bases from V and 2 bases from J; bases unmatched to any gene: 12. Germline V gene lookup returns CDR1 GTSNPN and CDR2 SVGIG (reference sequence). The DNA for the CDR3 is TGTGCCAGAACTAGCGAGAGCCTGCCCTACGAGCAGTACTTC. This sequence encodes CARTSESLPYEQYF.

The J gene is TRBJ1-5, the V gene TRBV28, with D possibly TRBD1 on 5 matching bases. The V end was cut by 10 bases, the J end by 6 bases, with 10 bases between. In germline, CDR1 is MDHEN, CDR2 SYDVKM. The CDR3 extends over 11 amino acids. This chain's CDR3 is CATRDVQPQHF. CDR3 coding DNA: TGTGCCACCAGGGACGTTCAGCCCCAGCATTTT.

This rearrangement joins TRBV5-1 to TRBJ2-1, with D perhaps TRBD1 or TRBD2 (6 bases each). The length of the CDR3 is 15 residues. The germline V gene has CDR1 SGHRS and CDR2 YFSETQ. V gave up 4 bases and J gave up 3 bases, with 14 bases separating them. DNA for the CDR3: TGCGCCAGCAGCCCGGAGGGGGGCTACTACAATGAGCAGTTCTTC. Translating gives CASSPEGGYYNEQFF.

In its sample, this clone was seen once. The genes are TRBV10-3 and TRBJ2-7, with a weak D call TRBD2 (7 bases). V lost 4 bases, J lost 6 bases, and 16 bases lay in between. Germline V gives CDR1 ENHRY, CDR2 SYGVKD. The CDR3 consists of 14 residues. The CDR3 region has the DNA TGTGCCATCAGTGTTGGGGGGGCGCTTTCCGAGCAGTACTTC. Translated, it gives CAISVGGALSEQYF.

V usage is TRBV5-6 and J usage is TRBJ2-1; D uncertain. The CDR3 runs 12 residues. Trimming shortened V by 0 bases and J by 9 bases, and 7 bases separated the two germline ends. In germline, CDR1 is SGHDT, CDR2 YYEEEE. The CDR3 protein is CASSLDLVEQFF. CDR3 nucleotide sequence: TGTGCCAGCAGCTTGGACCTAGTTGAGCAGTTCTTC. Based on the CDR3 plus reference TRBV5-6 and TRBJ2-1, the full variable domain is DAGVTQSPTHLIKTRGQQVTLRCSPKSGHDTVSWYQQALGQGPQFIFQYYEEEERQRGNFPDRFSGHQFPNYSSELNVNALLLGDSALYLCASSLDLVEQFFGPGTRLTVL.

The V gene is TRBV7-9, the J gene TRBJ2-7, with 10 bases matching TRBD1. CDR3 length equals 14 residues. The germline CDR1 and CDR2 sequences are SEHNR and FQNEAQ (reference sequence). With V trimmed by 3 bases and J by 6 bases, 5 bases remained unmatched. The CDR3 DNA reads TGTGCCAGCAGCTTCTCCGGGACAGGGGTCGAGCAGTACTTC. This codes for CASSFSGTGVEQYF.

Comments on this clone: This specimen includes other DNA sequences encoding the same CDR3. CDR3 sequence reads: CASSLGTGGSYEQYF. DNA for the CDR3: TGTGCCAGCAGCTTAGGGACAGGGGGGTCCTACGAGCAGTACTTC. The chain carries TRBV7-6 and TRBJ2-7; 10 nucleotides agree with TRBD1. V gave up 1 base and J gave up 1 base; unmatched junction bases: 1. The CDR3 is made up of 15 amino acids. Germline CDR1 SGHVS, CDR2 FNYEAQ.

The rearrangement links TRBV11-1 to TRBJ2-7; the D is unclear. CDR1 SGHAT and CDR2 FQDESV come from the germline V gene (reference sequence). The CDR3 extends over 12 amino acids. V lost 4 bases to trimming and J lost 5 bases, with 9 bases between them. The CDR3 sequence: CASSSSGHEQYF. CDR3 nucleotides: TGTGCCAGCAGCTCGTCGGGTCACGAGCAGTACTTC.